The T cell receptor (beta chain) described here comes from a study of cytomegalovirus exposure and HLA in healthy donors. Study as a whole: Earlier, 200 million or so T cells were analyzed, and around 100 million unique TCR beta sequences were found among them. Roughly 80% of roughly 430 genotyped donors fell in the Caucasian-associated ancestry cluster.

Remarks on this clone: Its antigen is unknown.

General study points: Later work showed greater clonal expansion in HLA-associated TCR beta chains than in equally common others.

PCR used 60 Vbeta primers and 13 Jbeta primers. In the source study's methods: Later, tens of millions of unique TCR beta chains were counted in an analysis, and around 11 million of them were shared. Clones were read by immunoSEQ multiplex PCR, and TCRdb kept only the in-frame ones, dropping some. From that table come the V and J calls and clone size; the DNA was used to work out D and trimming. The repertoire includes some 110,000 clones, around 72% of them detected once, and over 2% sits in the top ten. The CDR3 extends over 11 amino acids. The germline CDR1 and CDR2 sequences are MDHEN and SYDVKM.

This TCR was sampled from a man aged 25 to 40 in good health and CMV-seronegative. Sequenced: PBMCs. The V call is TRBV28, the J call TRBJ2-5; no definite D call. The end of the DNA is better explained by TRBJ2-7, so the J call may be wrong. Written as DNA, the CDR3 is TGTGCCAGCAGCCCCGCCTACGAGCAGTACTTC. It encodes CASSPAYEQYF.